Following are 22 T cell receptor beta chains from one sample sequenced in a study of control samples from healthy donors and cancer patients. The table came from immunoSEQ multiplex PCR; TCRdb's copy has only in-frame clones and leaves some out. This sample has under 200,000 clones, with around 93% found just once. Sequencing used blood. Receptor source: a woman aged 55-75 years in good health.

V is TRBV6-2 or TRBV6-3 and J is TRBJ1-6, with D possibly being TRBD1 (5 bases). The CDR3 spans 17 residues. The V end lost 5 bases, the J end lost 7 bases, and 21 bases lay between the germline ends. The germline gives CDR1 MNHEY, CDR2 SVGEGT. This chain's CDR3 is CASSRGILEWGNSPLHF. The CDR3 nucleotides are TGTGCCAGCAGTCGGGGCATCCTTGAGTGGGGGAATTCACCCCTCCACTTT.

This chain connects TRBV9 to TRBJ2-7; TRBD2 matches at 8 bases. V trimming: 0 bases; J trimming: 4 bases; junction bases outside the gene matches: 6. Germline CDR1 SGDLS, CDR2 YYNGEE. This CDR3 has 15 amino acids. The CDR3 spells CASSVVPAGVYEQYF. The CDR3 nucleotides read TGTGCCAGCAGCGTAGTCCCAGCGGGGGTGTACGAGCAGTACTTC.

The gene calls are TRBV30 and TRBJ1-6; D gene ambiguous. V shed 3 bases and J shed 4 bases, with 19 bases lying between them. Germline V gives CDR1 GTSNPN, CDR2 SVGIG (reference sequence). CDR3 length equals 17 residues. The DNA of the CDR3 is TGTGCCTGGAGACTAAGAGGAGGCCAGACTTATAATTCACCCCTCCACTTT. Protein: CAWRLRGGQTYNSPLHF.

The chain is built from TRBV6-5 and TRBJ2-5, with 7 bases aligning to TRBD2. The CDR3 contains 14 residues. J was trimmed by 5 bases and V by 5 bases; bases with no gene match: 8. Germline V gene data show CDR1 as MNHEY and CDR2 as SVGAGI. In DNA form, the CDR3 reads TGTGCCAGCAGTCCCCGGGGGGATTCGGAGACCCAGTACTTC. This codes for CASSPRGDSETQYF.

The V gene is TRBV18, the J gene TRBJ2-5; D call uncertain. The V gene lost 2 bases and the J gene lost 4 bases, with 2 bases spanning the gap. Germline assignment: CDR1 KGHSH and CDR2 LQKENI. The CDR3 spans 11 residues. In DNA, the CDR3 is TGTGCCAGCTCACCATCAGAGACCCAGTACTTC. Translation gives CASSPSETQYF.

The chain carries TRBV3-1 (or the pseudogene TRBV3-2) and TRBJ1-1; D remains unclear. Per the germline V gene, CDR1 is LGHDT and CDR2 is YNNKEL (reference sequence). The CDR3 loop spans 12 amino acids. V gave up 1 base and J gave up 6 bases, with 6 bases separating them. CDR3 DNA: TGTGCCAGCAGCCAAGTGGCGGCTGAAGCTTTCTTT. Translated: CASSQVAAEAFF.

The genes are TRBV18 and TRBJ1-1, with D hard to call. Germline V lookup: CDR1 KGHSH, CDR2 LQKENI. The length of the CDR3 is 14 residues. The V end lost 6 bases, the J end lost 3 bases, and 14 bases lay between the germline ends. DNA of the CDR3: TGTGCCAGCTCCCCCCTGACAACGGACACTGAAGCTTTCTTT. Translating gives CASSPLTTDTEAFF.

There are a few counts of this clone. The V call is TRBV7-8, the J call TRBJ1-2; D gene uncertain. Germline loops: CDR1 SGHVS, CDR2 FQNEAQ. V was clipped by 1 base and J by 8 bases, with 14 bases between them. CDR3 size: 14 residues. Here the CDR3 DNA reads TGTGCCAGCAGCTTAGATGGGGATACTAGGGGCTACACCTTC. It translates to CASSLDGDTRGYTF.

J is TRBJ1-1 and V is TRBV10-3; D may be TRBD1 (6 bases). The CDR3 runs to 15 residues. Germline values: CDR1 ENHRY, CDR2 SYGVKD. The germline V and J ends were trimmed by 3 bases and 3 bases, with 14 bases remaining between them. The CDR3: CAISDPRQEDTEAFF. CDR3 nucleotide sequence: TGTGCCATCAGTGACCCTAGACAGGAGGACACTGAAGCTTTCTTT.

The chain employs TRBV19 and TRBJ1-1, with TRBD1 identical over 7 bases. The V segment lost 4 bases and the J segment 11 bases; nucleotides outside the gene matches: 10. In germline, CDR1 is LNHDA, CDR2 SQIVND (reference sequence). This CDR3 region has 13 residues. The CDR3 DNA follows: TGTGCCAGTAGTAAGGAGGGGGCAGTACTGGCTTTCTTT. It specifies CASSKEGAVLAFF.

The CDR3: CASSIDMGTEAFF. The CDR3 coding sequence is TGTGCCAGCAGCATAGACATGGGGACTGAAGCTTTCTTT. The rearrangement joins TRBV7-8 to TRBJ1-1, with unresolved D. Trimming left V 5 bases short and J 5 bases short, with 12 bases between. Per germline, CDR1 SGHVS and CDR2 FQNEAQ. The CDR3 extends over 13 amino acids.

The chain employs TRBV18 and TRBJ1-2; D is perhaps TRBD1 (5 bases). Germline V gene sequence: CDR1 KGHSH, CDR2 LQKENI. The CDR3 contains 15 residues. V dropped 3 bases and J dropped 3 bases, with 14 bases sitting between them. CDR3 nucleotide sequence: TGTGCCAGCTCACCGACGGGACCCCCGGACTATGGCTACACCTTC. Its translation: CASSPTGPPDYGYTF. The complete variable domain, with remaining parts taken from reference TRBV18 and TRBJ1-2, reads NAGVMQNPRHLVRRRGQEARLRCSPMKGHSHVYWYRQLPEEGLKFMVYLQKENIIDESGMPKERFSAEFPKEGPSILRIQQVVRGDSAAYFCASSPTGPPDYGYTFGSGTRLTVV.

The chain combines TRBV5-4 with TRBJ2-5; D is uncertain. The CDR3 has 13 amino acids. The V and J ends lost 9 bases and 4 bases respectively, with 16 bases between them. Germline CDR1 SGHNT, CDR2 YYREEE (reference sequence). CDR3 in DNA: TGTGCCACCAAGGGTCCGTACGGAGAGACCCAGTACTTC. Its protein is CATKGPYGETQYF.

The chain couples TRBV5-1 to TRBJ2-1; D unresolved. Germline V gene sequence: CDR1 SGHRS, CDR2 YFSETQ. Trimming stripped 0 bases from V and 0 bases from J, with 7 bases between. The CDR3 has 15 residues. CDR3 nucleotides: TGCGCCAGCAGCTTGGATCTTAGCTCCTACAATGAGCAGTTCTTC. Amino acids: CASSLDLSSYNEQFF.

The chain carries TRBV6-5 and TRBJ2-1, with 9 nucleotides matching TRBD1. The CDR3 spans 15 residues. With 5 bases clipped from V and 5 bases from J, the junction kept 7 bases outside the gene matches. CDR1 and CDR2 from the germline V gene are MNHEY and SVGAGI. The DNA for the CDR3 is TGTGCCAGCAGTAGGTCCGGGACAGGGAACAATGAGCAGTTCTTC. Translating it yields CASSRSGTGNNEQFF.

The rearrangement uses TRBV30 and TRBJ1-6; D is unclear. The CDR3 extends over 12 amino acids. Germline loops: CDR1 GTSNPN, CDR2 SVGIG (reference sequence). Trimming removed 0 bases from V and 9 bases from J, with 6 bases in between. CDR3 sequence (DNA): TGTGCCTGGAGTGTACAATTTTCACCCCTCCACTTT. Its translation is CAWSVQFSPLHF.

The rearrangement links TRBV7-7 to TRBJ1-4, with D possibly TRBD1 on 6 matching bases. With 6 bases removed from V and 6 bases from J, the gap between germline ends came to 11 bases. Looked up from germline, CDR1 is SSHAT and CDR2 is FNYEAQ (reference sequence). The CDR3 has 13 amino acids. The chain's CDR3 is CASSRGVDEKLFF. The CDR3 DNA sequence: TGTGCCAGCAGTAGGGGGGTGGATGAAAAACTGTTTTTT.

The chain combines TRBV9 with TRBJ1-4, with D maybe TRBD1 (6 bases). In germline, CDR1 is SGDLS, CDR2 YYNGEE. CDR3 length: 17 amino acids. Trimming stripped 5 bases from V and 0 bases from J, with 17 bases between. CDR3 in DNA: TGTGCCAGCAGTCGGAGAGGGGGGTATGCAACTAATGAAAAACTGTTTTTT. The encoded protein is CASSRRGGYATNEKLFF.

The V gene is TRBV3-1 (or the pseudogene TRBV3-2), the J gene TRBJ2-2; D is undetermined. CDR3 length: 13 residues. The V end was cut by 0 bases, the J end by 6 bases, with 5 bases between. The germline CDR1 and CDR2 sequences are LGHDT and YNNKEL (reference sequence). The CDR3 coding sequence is TGTGCCAGCAGCCAAGATTGGGCCGGGGAGCTGTTTTTT. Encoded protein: CASSQDWAGELFF.

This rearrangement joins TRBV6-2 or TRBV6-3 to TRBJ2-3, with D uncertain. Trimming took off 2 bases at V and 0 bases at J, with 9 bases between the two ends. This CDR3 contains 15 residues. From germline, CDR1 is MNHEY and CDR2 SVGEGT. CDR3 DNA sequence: TGTGCCAGCAGTTACGATTTAACTAGCACAGATACGCAGTATTTT. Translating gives CASSYDLTSTDTQYF.

CDR3 amino acids: CASSELAGGFRDTQYF. CDR3 bases: TGTGCCAGCAGCGAACTAGCGGGGGGGTTTAGAGATACGCAGTATTTT. The rearrangement uses TRBV7-8 and TRBJ2-3; TRBD2 matches 13 bases. Germline lookup yields CDR1 SGHVS and CDR2 FQNEAQ. V dropped 5 bases and J dropped 5; count of bases not matched to a gene: 7. The CDR3 runs 16 residues. Full variable domain (missing parts from reference TRBV7-8 and TRBJ2-3): GAGVSQSPRYKVAKRGQDVALRCDPISGHVSLFWYQQALGQGPEFLTYFQNEAQLDKSGLPSDRFFAERPEGSVSTLKIQRTQQEDSAVYLCASSELAGGFRDTQYFGPGTRLTVL.

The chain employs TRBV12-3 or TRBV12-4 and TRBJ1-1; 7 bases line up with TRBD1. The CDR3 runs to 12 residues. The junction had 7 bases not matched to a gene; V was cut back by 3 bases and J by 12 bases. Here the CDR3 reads CASSFSRGLTFF. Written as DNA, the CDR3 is TGTGCCAGCAGTTTTTCCAGGGGGTTGACTTTCTTT.